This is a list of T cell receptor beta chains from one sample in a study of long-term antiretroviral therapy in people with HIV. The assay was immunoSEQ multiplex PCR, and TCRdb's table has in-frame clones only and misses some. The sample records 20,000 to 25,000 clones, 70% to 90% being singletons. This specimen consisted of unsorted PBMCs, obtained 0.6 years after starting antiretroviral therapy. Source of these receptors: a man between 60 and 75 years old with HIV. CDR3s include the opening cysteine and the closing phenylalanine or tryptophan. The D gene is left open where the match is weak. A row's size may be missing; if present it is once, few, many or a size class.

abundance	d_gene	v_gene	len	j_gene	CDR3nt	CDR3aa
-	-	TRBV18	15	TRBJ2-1	TGTGCCAGCTCCATCTCAGTGAGCTCCTACAATGAGCAGTTCTTC	CASSISVSSYNEQFF
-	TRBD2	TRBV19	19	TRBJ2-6	TGTGCCAGTACCCGAACATCCACTAGCGGGATTTATGGGGCCAACGTCCTGACTTTC	CASTRTSTSGIYGANVLTF
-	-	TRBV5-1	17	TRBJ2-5	TGCGCCAGCAGCAGAGGGACCGGTGCGGGGGCCCAAGAGACCCAGTACTTC	CASSRGTGAGAQETQYF
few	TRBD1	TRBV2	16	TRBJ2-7	TGTGCCAGCAGCCACCCGGCGGGACAGGGAACCTACGAGCAGTACTTC	CASSHPAGQGTYEQYF
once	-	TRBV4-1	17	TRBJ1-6	TGCGCCAGCAGCCAAGATTTCCGGACAGCGTATAATTCACCCCTCCACTTT	CASSQDFRTAYNSPLHF
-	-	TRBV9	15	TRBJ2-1	TGTGCCAGCAACAAAGAGGCTGCAGGTAACAATGAGCAGTTCTTC	CASNKEAAGNNEQFF
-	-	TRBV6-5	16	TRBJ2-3	TGTGCCAGCAGTTATCAAGTTACGACTAGCACAGATACGCAGTATTTT	CASSYQVTTSTDTQYF
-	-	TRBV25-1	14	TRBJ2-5	TGTGCCAGCAGTGAAAGTAGGGCGGAAGAGACCCAGTACTTC	CASSESRAEETQYF
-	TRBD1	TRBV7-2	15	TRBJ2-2	TGTGCCAGCAGCTTCACAGGGGGCATCGCCGGGGAGCTGTTTTTT	CASSFTGGIAGELFF
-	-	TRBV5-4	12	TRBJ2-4	TGTGCCAGCAGCGATACTTCCGACATTCAGTACTTC	CASSDTSDIQYF
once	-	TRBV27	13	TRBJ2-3	TGTGCCAGCAGTTTAAAATCCACAGATACGCAGTATTTT	CASSLKSTDTQYF
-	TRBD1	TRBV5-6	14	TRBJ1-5	TGTGCCAGCAGAAGAACAGGGGTTGGTCAGCCCCAGCATTTT	CASRRTGVGQPQHF
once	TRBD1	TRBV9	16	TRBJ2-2	TGTGCCAGCAGCGTGGATGGGACAGGGTACACCGGGGAGCTGTTTTTT	CASSVDGTGYTGELFF
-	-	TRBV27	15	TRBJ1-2	TGTGCCAGCAGGCAATACGGACCGGCGTATTCCGGCTACACCTTC	CASRQYGPAYSGYTF
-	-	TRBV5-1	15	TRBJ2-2	TGCGCCAGCAGCCCCGGACTCCAAGGGACCGGGGAGCTGTTTTTT	CASSPGLQGTGELFF
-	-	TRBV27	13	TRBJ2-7	TGTGCCAGCAGTTTGTACCCATCCTACGAGCAGTACTTC	CASSLYPSYEQYF
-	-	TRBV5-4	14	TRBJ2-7	TGTGCCAGCAGCTTAGGCAGGGCCTTTTCCGAGCAGTACTTC	CASSLGRAFSEQYF
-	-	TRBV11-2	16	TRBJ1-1	TGTGCCAGCAGCTCCCGTCCCGGGGGGAAGAACACTGAAGCTTTCTTT	CASSSRPGGKNTEAFF